These 8 T cell receptor beta chains were all obtained from the same sample, sequenced in a study of T cell repertoires in aging, cancer and after chemotherapy. Rearranged V-D-J TRB sequences were amplified with a mixed TRB-A/B primer pool. TCRdb ran MiXCR on the multiplex PCR reads and lists one entry per CDR3 protein. Here the sample spans 2,500 or so distinct CDR3 sequences, 45% to 65% being singletons. TCR beta rearrangements were amplified from peripheral blood genomic DNA. Sequenced sample: blood. These receptors were collected from a human donor with a blood cancer.

This clonotype is judged medium-sized. This sequence joins TRBV29-1 and TRBJ2-3, with 9 bases aligning to TRBD2. The germline CDR1 and CDR2 sequences are SQVTM and ANQGSEA. This CDR3 has 13 amino acids. The junction had 4 bases not matched to a gene; V was cut back by 6 bases and J by 3 bases. This CDR3 is CSVRGLATDTQYF. CDR3 nucleotide sequence: TGCAGCGTCCGCGGACTAGCGACAGATACGCAGTATTTT.

The J gene is TRBJ1-1, the V gene TRBV27, with D possibly matching TRBD1 (5 bases). Germline V lookup: CDR1 MNHEY, CDR2 SMNVEV (reference sequence). This CDR3 is 13 amino acids long. Deletions cut 3 bases from V and 1 base from J, with 6 bases between. The CDR3 DNA reads TGTGCCAGCAGTTTGCAGGGGAACACTGAAGCTTTCTTT. Translating it yields CASSLQGNTEAFF.

V is TRBV12-3 or TRBV12-4 and J is TRBJ1-2; D is possibly TRBD1 (6 bases). The CDR3 spans 14 residues. The V gene lost 7 bases and the J gene lost 5 bases, with 17 bases spanning the gap. This CDR3 is CASTYRPQGYGYTF. CDR3 nucleotides: TGTGCCAGCACTTACCGGCCACAGGGTTATGGCTACACCTTC.

In its sample, this clonotype is large. At one end, the junction sequence differs from germline, possibly due to a read error. The chain uses TRBV29-1 and TRBJ2-1; weak D call: TRBD1 (6 bases). Germline V CDR1 and CDR2: SQVTM, ANQGSEA. This CDR3 is 16 amino acids long. The CDR3 bases are TGCAGCGTCGAAGGGACATACCAACTCTCCTACAATGAGCAGTTCTTC. Protein sequence: CSVEGTYQLSYNEQFF.

This clonotype was seen once. V gene TRBV12-3 or TRBV12-4 combines with J gene TRBJ1-2; D perhaps matches TRBD1 (5 bases). The V gene lost 1 base and the J gene lost 8 bases, with 17 bases spanning the gap. This CDR3 is built from 15 residues. CDR3 DNA sequence: TGTGCCAGCAGTTTAGGGCAGGGAAACGGTTACGGCTACACCTTC. This codes for CASSLGQGNGYGYTF.

The gene calls are TRBV7-2 and TRBJ2-1; 9 bases fit TRBD2. CDR1 and CDR2 from the germline V gene are SGHTA and FQGNSA. J was trimmed by 8 bases and V by 5 bases; bases with no gene match: 13. This CDR3 has 16 residues. Here the CDR3 DNA reads TGTGCCAGCAGCCTAAGCCCCGGCGGGAGGGTCTATGAGCAGTTCTTC. It codes for CASSLSPGGRVYEQFF.

The chain recombines TRBV13 with TRBJ2-7; 10 bases match TRBD2. Germline assignment: CDR1 PRHDT and CDR2 FYEKMQ (reference sequence). V trimming: 0 bases; J trimming: 4 bases; junction bases outside the gene matches: 0. The CDR3 has 14 residues. This chain's CDR3 is CASSLGTSGYEQYF. For the CDR3, the DNA is TGTGCCAGCAGCTTAGGGACTAGCGGGTACGAGCAGTACTTC.

This clonotype appeared a few times. The rearrangement joins TRBV12-3 or TRBV12-4 to TRBJ2-1; TRBD2 aligns across 7 bases. This CDR3 is 10 amino acids long. With V trimmed by 6 bases and J by 15 bases, 5 bases remained unmatched. CDR3 nucleotide sequence: TGTGCCAGCAGGCGAGCGGGGATGTTCTTC. It specifies CASRRAGMFF.